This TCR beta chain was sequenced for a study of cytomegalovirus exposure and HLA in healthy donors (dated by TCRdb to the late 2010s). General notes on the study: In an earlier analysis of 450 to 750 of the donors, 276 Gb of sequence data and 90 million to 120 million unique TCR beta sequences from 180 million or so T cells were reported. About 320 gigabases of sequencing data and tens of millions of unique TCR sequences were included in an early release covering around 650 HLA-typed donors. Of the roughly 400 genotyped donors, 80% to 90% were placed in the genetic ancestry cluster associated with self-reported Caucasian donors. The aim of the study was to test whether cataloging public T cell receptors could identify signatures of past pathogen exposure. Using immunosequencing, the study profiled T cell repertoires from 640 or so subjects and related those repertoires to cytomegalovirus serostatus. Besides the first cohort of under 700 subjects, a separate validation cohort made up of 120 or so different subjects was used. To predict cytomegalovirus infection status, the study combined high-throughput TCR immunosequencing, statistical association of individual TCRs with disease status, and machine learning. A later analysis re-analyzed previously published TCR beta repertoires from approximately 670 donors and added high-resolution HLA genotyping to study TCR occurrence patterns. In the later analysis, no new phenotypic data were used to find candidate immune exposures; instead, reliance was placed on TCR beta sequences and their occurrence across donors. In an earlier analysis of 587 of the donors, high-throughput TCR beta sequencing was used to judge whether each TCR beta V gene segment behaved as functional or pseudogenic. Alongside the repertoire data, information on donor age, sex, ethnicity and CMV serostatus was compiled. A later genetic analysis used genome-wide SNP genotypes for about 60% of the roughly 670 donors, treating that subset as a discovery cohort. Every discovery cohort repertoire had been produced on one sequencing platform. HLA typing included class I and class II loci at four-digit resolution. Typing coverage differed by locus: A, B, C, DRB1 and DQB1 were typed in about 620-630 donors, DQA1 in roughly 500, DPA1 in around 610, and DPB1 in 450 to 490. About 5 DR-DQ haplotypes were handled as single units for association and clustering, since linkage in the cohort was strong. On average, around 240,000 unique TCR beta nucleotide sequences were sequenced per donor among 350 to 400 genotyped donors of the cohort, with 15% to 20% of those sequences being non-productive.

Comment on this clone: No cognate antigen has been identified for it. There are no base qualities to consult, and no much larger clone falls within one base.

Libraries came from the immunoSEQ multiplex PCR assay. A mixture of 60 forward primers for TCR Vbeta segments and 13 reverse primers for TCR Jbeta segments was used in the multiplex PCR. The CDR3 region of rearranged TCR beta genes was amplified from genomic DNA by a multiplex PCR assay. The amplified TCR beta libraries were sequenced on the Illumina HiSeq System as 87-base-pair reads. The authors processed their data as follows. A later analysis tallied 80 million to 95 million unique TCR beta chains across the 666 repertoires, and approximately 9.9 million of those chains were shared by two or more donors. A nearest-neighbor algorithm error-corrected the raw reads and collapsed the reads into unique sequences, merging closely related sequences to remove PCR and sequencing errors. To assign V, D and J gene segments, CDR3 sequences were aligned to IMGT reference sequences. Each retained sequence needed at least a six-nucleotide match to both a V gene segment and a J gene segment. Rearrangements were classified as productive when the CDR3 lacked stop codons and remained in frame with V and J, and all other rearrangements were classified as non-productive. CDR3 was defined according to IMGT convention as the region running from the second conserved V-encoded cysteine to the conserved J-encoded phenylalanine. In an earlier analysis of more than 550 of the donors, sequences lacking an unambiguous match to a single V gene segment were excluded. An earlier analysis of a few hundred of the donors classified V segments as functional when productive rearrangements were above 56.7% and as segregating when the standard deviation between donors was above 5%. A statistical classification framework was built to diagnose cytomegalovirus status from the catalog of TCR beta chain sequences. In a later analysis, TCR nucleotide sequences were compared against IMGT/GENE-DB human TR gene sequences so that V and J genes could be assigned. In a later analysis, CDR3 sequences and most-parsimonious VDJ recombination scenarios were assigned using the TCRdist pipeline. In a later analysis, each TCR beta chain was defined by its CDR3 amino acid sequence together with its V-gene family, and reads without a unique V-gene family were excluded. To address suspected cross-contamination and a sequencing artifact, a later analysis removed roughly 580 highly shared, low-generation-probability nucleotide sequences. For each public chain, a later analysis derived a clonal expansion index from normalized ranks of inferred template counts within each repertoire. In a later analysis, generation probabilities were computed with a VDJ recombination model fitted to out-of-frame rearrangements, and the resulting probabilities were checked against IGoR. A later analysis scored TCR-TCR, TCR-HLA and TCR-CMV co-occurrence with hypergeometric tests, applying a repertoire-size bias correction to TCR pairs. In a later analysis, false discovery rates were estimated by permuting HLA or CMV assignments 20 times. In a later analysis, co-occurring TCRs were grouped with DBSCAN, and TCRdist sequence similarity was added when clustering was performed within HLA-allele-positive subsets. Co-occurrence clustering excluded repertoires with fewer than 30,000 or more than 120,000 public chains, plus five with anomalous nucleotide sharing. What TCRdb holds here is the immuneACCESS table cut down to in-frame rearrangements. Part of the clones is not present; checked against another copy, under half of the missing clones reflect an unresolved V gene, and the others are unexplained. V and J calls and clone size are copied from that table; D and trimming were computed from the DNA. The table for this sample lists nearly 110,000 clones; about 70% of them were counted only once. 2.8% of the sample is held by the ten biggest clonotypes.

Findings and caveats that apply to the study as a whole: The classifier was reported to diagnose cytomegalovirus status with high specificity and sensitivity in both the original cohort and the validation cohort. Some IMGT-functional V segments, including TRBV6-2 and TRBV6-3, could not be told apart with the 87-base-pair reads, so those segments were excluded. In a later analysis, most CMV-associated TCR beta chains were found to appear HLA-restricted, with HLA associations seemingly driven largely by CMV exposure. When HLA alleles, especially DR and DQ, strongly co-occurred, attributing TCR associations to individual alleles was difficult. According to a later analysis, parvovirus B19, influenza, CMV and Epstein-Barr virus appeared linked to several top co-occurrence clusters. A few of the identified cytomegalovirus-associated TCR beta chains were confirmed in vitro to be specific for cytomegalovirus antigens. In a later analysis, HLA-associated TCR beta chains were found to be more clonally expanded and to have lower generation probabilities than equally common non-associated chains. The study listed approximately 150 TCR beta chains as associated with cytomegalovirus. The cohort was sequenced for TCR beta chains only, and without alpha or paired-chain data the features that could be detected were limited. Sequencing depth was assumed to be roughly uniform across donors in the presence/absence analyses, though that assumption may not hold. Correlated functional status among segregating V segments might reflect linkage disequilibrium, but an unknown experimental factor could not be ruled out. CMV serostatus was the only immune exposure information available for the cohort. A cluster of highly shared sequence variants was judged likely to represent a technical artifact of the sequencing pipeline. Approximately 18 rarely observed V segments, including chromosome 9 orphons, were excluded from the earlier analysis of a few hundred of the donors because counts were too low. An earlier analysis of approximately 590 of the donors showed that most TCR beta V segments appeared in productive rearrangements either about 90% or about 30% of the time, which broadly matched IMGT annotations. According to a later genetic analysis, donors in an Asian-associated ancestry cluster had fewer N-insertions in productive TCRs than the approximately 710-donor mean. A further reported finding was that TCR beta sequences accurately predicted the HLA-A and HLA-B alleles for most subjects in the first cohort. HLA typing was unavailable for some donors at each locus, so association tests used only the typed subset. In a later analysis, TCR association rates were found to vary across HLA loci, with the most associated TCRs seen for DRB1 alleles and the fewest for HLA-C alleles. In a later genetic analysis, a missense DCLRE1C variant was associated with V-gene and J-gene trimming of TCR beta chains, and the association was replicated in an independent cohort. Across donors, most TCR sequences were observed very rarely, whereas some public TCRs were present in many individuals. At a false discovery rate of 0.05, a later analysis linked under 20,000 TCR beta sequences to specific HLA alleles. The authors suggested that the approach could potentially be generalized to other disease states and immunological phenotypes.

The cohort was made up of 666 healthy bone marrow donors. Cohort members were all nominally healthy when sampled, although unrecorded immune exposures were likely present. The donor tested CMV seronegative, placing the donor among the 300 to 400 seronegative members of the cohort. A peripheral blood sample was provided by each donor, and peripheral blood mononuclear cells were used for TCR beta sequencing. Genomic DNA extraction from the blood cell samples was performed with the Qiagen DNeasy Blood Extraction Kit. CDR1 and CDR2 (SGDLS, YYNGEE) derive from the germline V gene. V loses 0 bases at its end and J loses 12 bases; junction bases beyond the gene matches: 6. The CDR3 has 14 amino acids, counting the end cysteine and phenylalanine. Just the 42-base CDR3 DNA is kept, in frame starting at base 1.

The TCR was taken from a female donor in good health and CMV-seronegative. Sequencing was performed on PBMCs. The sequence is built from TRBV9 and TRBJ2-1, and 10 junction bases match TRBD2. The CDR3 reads CASSVGASGGPQFF. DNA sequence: TGTGCCAGCAGCGTAGGGGCTAGCGGGGGCCCGCAGTTCTTC.